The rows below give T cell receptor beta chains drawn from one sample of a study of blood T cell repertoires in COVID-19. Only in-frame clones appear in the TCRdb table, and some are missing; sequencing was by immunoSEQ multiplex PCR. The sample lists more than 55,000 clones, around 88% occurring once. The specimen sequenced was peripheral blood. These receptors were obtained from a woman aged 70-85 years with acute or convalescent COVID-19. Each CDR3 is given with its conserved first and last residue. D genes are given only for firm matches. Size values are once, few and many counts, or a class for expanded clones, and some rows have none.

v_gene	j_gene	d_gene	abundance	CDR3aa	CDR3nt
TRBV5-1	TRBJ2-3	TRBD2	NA	CASRVSSGEKSTDTQYF	TGCGCCAGCAGGGTGTCTAGCGGGGAAAAAAGCACAGATACGCAGTATTTT
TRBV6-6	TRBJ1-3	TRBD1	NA	CASRGGQELTGNTIYF	TGTGCCAGCAGGGGGGGACAGGAACTTACTGGAAACACCATATATTTT
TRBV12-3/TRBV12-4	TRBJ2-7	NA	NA	CASSTTSYEQYF	TGTGCCAGCAGCACGACTAGCTACGAGCAGTACTTC
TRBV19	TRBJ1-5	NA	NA	CASRNGGLGNQPQHF	TGTGCCAGTAGGAACGGGGGTTTGGGCAATCAGCCCCAGCATTTT
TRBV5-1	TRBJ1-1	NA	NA	CASSVPRGGMAEAFF	TGCGCCAGCAGCGTACCCAGGGGCGGTATGGCTGAAGCTTTCTTT
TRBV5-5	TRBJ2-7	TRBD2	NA	CASSPEPGLAAYEQYF	TGTGCCAGCAGCCCTGAGCCGGGACTAGCCGCCTACGAGCAGTACTTC
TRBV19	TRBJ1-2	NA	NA	CASRFGDSAPFYGYTF	TGTGCCAGTAGGTTTGGAGACAGCGCGCCTTTCTATGGCTACACCTTC
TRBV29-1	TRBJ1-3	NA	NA	CSVGPRLSGNTIYF	TGCAGCGTTGGTCCCCGTCTCTCTGGAAACACCATATATTTT
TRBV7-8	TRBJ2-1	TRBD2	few	CASSFLGLAYYNEQFF	TGTGCCAGCAGCTTCCTTGGACTAGCATACTACAATGAGCAGTTCTTC
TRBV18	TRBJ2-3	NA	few	CASSPSREDTQYF	TGTGCCAGCTCACCCAGTCGGGAAGATACGCAGTATTTT
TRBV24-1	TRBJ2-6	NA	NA	CATGVPGANVLTF	TGTGCCACCGGAGTCCCCGGGGCCAACGTCCTGACTTTC
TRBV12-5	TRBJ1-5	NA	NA	CASGWDIRYEPQHF	TGTGCTAGTGGTTGGGACATACGATATGAGCCCCAGCATTTT
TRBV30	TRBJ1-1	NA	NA	CAWGPGYTEAFF	TGTGCCTGGGGACCGGGGTACACTGAAGCTTTCTTT
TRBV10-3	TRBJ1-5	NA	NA	CAISGGDRSNQPQHF	TGTGCCATCAGTGGCGGGGATCGGAGCAATCAGCCCCAGCATTTT
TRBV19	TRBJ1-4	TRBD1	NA	CASSIGSYQGANEKLFF	TGTGCCAGTAGTATAGGATCGTACCAGGGGGCTAATGAAAAACTGTTTTTT
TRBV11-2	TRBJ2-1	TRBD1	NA	CATVTGVDYNEQFF	TGTGCCACCGTGACAGGGGTCGACTACAATGAGCAGTTCTTC
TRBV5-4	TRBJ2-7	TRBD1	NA	CASSLVGDRFPFQYF	TGTGCCAGCAGCTTGGTGGGGGACAGGTTTCCATTTCAGTACTTC
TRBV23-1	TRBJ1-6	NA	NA	CASNYQEPPNSPLHF	TGCGCCAGCAATTACCAGGAACCGCCCAATTCACCCCTCCACTTT
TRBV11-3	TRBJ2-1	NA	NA	CASSLGQNYNEQFF	TGTGCCAGCAGCTTAGGACAGAACTACAATGAGCAGTTCTTC
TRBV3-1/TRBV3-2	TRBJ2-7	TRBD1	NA	CASSRGQGKAYEQYF	TGTGCCAGCAGCCGAGGACAGGGGAAGGCCTACGAGCAGTACTTC
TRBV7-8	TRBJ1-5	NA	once	CASSPLGREDQPQHF	TGTGCCAGCAGCCCCCTGGGCAGGGAGGATCAGCCCCAGCATTTT
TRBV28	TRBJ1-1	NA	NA	CASSFPRRGEAFF	TGTGCCAGCAGTTTCCCAAGAAGGGGTGAAGCTTTCTTT
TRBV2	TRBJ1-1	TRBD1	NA	CASSARGLPEAFF	TGTGCCAGCAGTGCCAGGGGGCTGCCTGAAGCTTTCTTT
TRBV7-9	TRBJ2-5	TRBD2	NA	CASGASGVETQYF	TGTGCCAGCGGGGCTAGCGGGGTTGAGACCCAGTACTTC
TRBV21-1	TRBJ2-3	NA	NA	CASSKAEEGLAATDTQYF	TGTGCCAGCAGCAAAGCGGAAGAAGGACTAGCGGCAACAGATACGCAGTATTTT
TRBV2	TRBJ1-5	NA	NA	CASSLYGQTLSNQPQHF	TGTGCCAGCAGTTTATACGGACAGACCCTTAGCAATCAGCCCCAGCATTTT
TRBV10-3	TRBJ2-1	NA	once	CAISESWIGGGNEQFF	TGTGCCATCAGTGAGTCTTGGATAGGTGGGGGGAATGAGCAGTTCTTC
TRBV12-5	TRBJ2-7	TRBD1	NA	CASGWTGGYEQYF	TGTGCTAGTGGCTGGACAGGGGGATACGAGCAGTACTTC
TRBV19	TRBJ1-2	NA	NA	CASNAGAGYTF	TGTGCCAGTAATGCGGGGGCGGGCTACACCTTC
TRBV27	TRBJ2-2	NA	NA	CASSLESDSGELFF	TGTGCCAGCAGTTTGGAGTCGGATTCCGGGGAGCTGTTTTTT
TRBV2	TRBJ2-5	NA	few	CASSRTGRETQYF	TGTGCCAGCAGTCGAACTGGGAGAGAGACCCAGTACTTC
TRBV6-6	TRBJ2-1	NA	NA	CASSSRGRGPYNEQFF	TGTGCCAGCAGTTCCCGGGGGCGGGGGCCCTACAATGAGCAGTTCTTC
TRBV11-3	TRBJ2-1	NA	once	CASSPLRGGYNEQFF	TGTGCCAGCAGCCCGCTACGAGGTGGCTACAATGAGCAGTTCTTC
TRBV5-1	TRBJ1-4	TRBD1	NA	CASSLGTGLDEKLFF	TGCGCCAGCAGCTTAGGGACAGGGCTTGACGAAAAACTGTTTTTT
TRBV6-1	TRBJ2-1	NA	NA	CASSDSLGGYYNEQFF	TGTGCCAGCAGTGATTCGTTGGGGGGATATTACAATGAGCAGTTCTTC
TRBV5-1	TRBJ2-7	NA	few	CASSLAAGPYEQYF	TGCGCCAGCAGCTTGGCTGCAGGGCCTTACGAGCAGTACTTC
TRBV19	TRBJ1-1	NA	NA	CASSIESGGTEAFF	TGTGCCAGTAGTATAGAAAGCGGAGGGACTGAAGCTTTCTTT
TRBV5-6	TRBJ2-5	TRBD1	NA	CASSSDRVETQYF	TGTGCCAGCAGCTCGGACAGGGTGGAGACCCAGTACTTC
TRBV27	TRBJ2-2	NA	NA	CASSLYSGELFF	TGTGCCAGCAGTTTGTATTCCGGGGAGCTGTTTTTT
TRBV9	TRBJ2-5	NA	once	CASSVTGLAETQYF	TGTGCCAGCAGCGTAACGGGGTTGGCGGAGACCCAGTACTTC
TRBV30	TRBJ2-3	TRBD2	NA	CAWSVRSGGLLMTDTQYF	TGTGCCTGGAGTGTACGTAGCGGGGGTCTCCTTATGACAGATACGCAGTATTTT
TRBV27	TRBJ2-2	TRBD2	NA	CASSLSRAGGAGELFF	TGTGCCAGCAGTTTATCTCGGGCGGGAGGGGCCGGGGAGCTGTTTTTT
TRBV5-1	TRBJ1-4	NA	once	CASSPGSGTEKLFF	TGCGCCAGCAGCCCGGGCTCGGGGACAGAAAAACTGTTTTTT
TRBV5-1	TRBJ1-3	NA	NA	CASSIGAPGNTIYF	TGCGCCAGCAGCATAGGGGCACCTGGAAACACCATATATTTT
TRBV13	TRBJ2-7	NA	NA	CASSPHRVYEQYF	TGTGCCAGCAGCCCCCACAGGGTTTACGAGCAGTACTTC
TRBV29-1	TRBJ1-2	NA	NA	CSVSFTFESGSYLGGYTF	TGCAGCGTTTCCTTTACCTTCGAGTCAGGGTCTTACTTAGGTGGCTACACCTTC
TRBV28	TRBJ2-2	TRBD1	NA	CASRSGGFTGELFF	TGTGCCAGCAGGTCAGGGGGATTCACCGGGGAGCTGTTTTTT
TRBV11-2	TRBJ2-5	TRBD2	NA	CASSSGLVETQYF	TGTGCCAGCAGCTCCGGACTAGTAGAGACCCAGTACTTC
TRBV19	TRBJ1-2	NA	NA	CATSQDATYFDGYTF	TGTGCCACGTCCCAGGATGCAACATACTTCGATGGCTACACCTTC
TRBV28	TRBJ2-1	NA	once	CASSLRGPGFNEQFF	TGTGCCAGCAGTTTACGAGGGCCCGGCTTCAATGAGCAGTTCTTC
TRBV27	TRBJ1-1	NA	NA	CASSYGHPVAEAFF	TGTGCCAGCAGTTACGGACACCCGGTGGCTGAAGCTTTCTTT
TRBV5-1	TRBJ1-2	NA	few	CASSLDAGNYGYTF	TGCGCCAGCAGCTTGGACGCAGGAAACTATGGCTACACCTTC
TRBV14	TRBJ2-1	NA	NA	CASNRQEGEQFF	TGTGCCAGCAACCGCCAGGAGGGTGAGCAGTTCTTC
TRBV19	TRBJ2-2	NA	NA	CASWSGLTNTGELFF	TGTGCCAGTTGGTCGGGTTTGACGAACACCGGGGAGCTGTTTTTT
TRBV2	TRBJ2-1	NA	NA	CASSERGHPYNEQFF	TGTGCCAGCAGTGAAAGGGGTCATCCCTACAATGAGCAGTTCTTC
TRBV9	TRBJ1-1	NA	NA	CASSVASRTDTEAFF	TGTGCCAGCAGCGTAGCTTCCCGGACTGACACTGAAGCTTTCTTT
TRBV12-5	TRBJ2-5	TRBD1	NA	CASGLVREGAGTQYF	TGTGCTAGTGGTTTGGTACGAGAGGGGGCTGGGACCCAGTACTTC
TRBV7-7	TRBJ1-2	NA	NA	CASITMGAWANGYTF	TGTGCTAGCATCACGATGGGGGCCTGGGCAAATGGCTACACCTTC
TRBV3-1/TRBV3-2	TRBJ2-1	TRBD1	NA	CASSVIQGAGEQFF	TGTGCCAGCAGCGTTATCCAGGGGGCAGGTGAGCAGTTCTTC